A single sample is the source of the 19 T cell receptor beta chains below, sequenced in a study of tumor-infiltrating lymphocytes in primary liver carcinoma (dated by TCRdb to about 2017). Instrument used: Illumina HiSeq 2500. Using a constant-region primer and ProtoScript II reverse transcriptase, TCRbeta-specific cDNA was reverse-transcribed from approximately 500 ng total RNA. The TCRbeta libraries were prepared through three rounds of nested multiplex PCR following a slightly modified ARM-PCR procedure. Each of the first two PCR rounds ran for around 11 cycles using multiplex TRBV1-TRBV30 forward primers together with a Cbeta reverse primer. The public reads were reanalyzed by TCRdb: fastp trimming at Q25, MiXCR alignment, in-frame beta chains only. Rows with one shared CDR3 protein collapse into an entry with the most common genes and DNA. The table for this sample lists roughly 120,000 distinct CDR3 sequences; around two thirds of them were counted only once. The ten largest clonotypes hold around 9.7% of the sample.

Without any cell sorting, total RNA and DNA were co-extracted from about 21-30 mg of bulk tissue using the AllPrep DNA/RNA mini kit. The sequenced sample was liver tumor tissue from sampling region 1. Interpreted using the paper, the cell subset or site label stands for: tumor region T1, superior pole. These receptors all come from a woman between 55 and 75 years old with primary liver carcinoma and hepatitis B virus infection.

As for this clonotype: This CDR3 fails to terminate in the conserved phenylalanine or tryptophan, so it likely reflects a read error. The V and J genes are TRBV2 and TRBJ2-1; 9 bases map to TRBD1. The V gene end was trimmed by 8 bases and the J gene end by 5 bases; junction bases not matched to a gene: 7. This CDR3 contains 14 residues. Germline V gene lookup returns CDR1 SNHLY and CDR2 FYNNEI. The CDR3 loop is CASRTGAMDNEQFL. The CDR3 DNA reads TGTGCCAGCCGGACAGGGGCAATGGACAATGAGCAGTTCCTC.

A single count supports this clonotype. Sequence at one end of the junction differs from germline and may be a read error. The rearrangement uses TRBV29-1 and TRBJ2-7, with D unclear. The length of the CDR3 is 13 residues. Germline assignment: CDR1 SQVTM and CDR2 ANQGSEA. The CDR3 region is CGVETGSSYEQYF. As DNA, the CDR3 is TGCGGCGTTGAAACCGGTAGCTCCTACGAGCAGTACTTC.

Turning to this clonotype: A much larger clone differs by one base, so this may be a read error. This chain joins TRBV6-1 and TRBJ2-3; TRBD2 matches at 8 bases. V shed 8 bases and J 5 bases; nucleotides not matched to a gene: 9. CDR3 length: 14 residues. Germline CDR1 MNHNS, CDR2 SASEGT. This CDR3 is CASSAGVFIDTQYF. The CDR3 region has the DNA TGTGCCAGCTCAGCGGGAGTCTTCATAGATACGCAGTATTTT.

In regard to this clonotype: A single base separates this from a much larger clone, so it may be a read error. The chain is built from TRBV6-1 and TRBJ1-5; D may be TRBD1 (6 bases). This CDR3 contains 15 residues. The V gene's germline CDR1 is MNHNS and CDR2 SASEGT. In DNA form, the CDR3 reads TGTGCCAGCAGTCAGAACAGGGCATCCAATCAGCTCCAGCATTTT. It encodes CASSQNRASNQLQHF.

A remark on this clonotype: One end of the junction fails to match germline, which may point to a read error. This chain joins TRBV7-3 and TRBJ2-3; 9 positions agree with TRBD2. The CDR3 has 18 residues. Per germline, CDR1 SGHTA and CDR2 FQGTGA. DNA of the CDR3: TGTGCCAGCACCTTAAACCCCTTGGCGGGAGGGTACACAGATACGCAGTATTTT. Residues: CASTLNPLAGGYTDTQYF.

On this clonotype: In this CDR3 the conserved last residue, phenylalanine or tryptophan, is missing, so a read error is likely. No DNA is shown, since the ends of the CDR3 on it are uncertain; the CDR3 is the one TCRdb lists. This chain joins TRBV18 and TRBJ1-2; the D segment call TRBD1 is taken from the table without a DNA check. Germline CDR1 and CDR2: KGHSH and LQKENI. The CDR3 is 18 amino acids in total, end residues counted. Here the CDR3 reads CASSPVSFGAATGDGYTS.

This clonotype was observed many times. The chain couples TRBV6-1 to TRBJ2-7; D not resolved. There are 15 residues in the CDR3. The V and J ends lost 1 base and 0 bases respectively, with 10 bases between them. Germline CDR1 MNHNS, CDR2 SASEGT. The DNA of the CDR3 is TGTGCCAGCAGTGAAGTTGGCGGCAGCTCCTACGAGCAGTACTTC. Translation: CASSEVGGSSYEQYF.

The V gene is TRBV11-1, the J gene TRBJ2-7, with D maybe TRBD1 (6 bases). The CDR3 covers 15 residues. V lost 8 bases and J lost 3, with 20 bases in between. The germline gives CDR1 SGHAT, CDR2 FQDESV (reference sequence). CDR3 nucleotides: TGTGCCAGCGGCCTAAGGACAGATATTTTCTACGAGCAGTACTTC. Translating it yields CASGLRTDIFYEQYF.

Note on this clonotype: A much more abundant neighbour one base away suggests this may be a read error. The chain is built from TRBV5-5 and TRBJ2-1; no firm D call. Trimming removed 0 bases at V and 4 bases at J, with 8 bases between. Germline V gene data show CDR1 as SGHKS and CDR2 as YYEKEE (reference sequence). The CDR3 is 14 amino acids. CDR3 sequence (DNA): TGTGCCAGCAGCTTGGGCAGTGGTTACAATGAGCAGTTCTTC. The encoded protein is CASSLGSGYNEQFF.

The V and J genes are TRBV11-3 and TRBJ1-2, with TRBD1 as a possible D gene (5 bases). V lost 5 bases, J lost 8 bases, and 18 bases lay in between. This CDR3 is 14 amino acids long. Germline CDR1 reads SGHNT; CDR2 reads YENEEA. The CDR3 sequence is CASSAGHGMLGYTF. The CDR3 DNA is TGTGCCAGCAGCGCCGGACATGGGATGTTAGGCTACACCTTC.

This clonotype was observed a few times. In this CDR3 the conserved last residue, phenylalanine or tryptophan, is missing, so a read error is likely. The rearrangement joins TRBV29-1 to TRBJ2-2, with D perhaps being TRBD1 or TRBD2 (5 bases each). Trimming removed 5 bases at V and 1 base at J, with 23 bases between. Germline loops: CDR1 SQVTM, CDR2 ANQGSEA. This CDR3 has 18 amino acids. CDR3 DNA: TGCAGCGTTCTTCCCGGGGACCCAAAACGACAGAACACCGGGGAGCTGTTTCTT. This encodes CSVLPGDPKRQNTGELFL.

To note about this clonotype: The CDR3 carries no conserved terminal phenylalanine or tryptophan, so it likely arises from a read error. The gene calls are TRBV11-2 and TRBJ2-7; possible D gene TRBD1, 6 bases. Trimming cost V 1 base and J 1 base, with 11 bases left between them. The CDR3 is 15 amino acids. Germline values: CDR1 SGHAT, CDR2 FQNNGV. In DNA, the CDR3 is TGTGCCAGCAGCTTAGCGGGACAACCATCCTACGAGCAGTACATC. Amino acids: CASSLAGQPSYEQYI.

Concerning this clonotype itself: A much larger clone lies one base from this, so it may be a read error. This chain connects TRBV5-6 to TRBJ1-2; D not certain. Trimming removed 4 bases from V and 10 bases from J, with 20 bases in between. The CDR3 extends over 14 amino acids. The V gene's germline CDR1 is SGHDT and CDR2 YYEEEE. This chain's CDR3 is CASSLRLGKRNYTF. In DNA form, the CDR3 reads TGTGCCAGCAGCCTCCGCCTGGGGAAGAGGAACTACACCTTC.

In regard to this clonotype: One junction end does not reproduce the germline sequence, and a read error may be involved. The rearrangement joins TRBV14 to TRBJ2-3, with D tentatively TRBD2 (6 bases). Germline V gene sequence: CDR1 SGHDN, CDR2 FVKESK. The CDR3 spans 16 residues. CDR3 region: CAGSQAAGLYTDTQYF. DNA of the CDR3: TGTGCCGGCAGCCAGGCCGCGGGGCTATACACAGATACTCAGTATTTT.

A remark on this clonotype: Its ends do not fully match the called genes, so a read error is possible. The chain employs TRBV4-2 and TRBJ1-5; D is perhaps TRBD1 (5 bases). Germline-derived CDR1 and CDR2 are LGHNA and YNFKEQ. This CDR3 has 19 residues. This CDR3 reads CASSQTAGKQDSSIQPQHF. CDR3 coding DNA: TGTGCCAGCAGCCAGACAGCTGGAAAACAGGACTCTAGCATTCAGCCCCAGCATTTT.

For this clonotype: The junction departs from germline at one end; a sequencing error may be responsible. This chain connects TRBV12-3 or TRBV12-4 to TRBJ2-1; 10 bases align to TRBD2. The CDR3 has 18 amino acids. This CDR3 reads CASSPGLAVSSSYNGQFF. In nucleotides, the CDR3 is TGTGCCAGCAGTCCCGGACTAGCGGTGTCAAGCTCCTACAATGGGCAGTTCTTC.

Worth noting for this clonotype: The conserved closing phenylalanine or tryptophan is absent in this CDR3, likely reflecting a read error. The gene calls are TRBV11-2 and TRBJ2-1; the match to TRBD2 covers 10 bases. The CDR3 loop spans 15 amino acids. Germline loops: CDR1 SGHAT, CDR2 FQNNGV. J was trimmed by 3 bases and V by 4 bases; bases with no gene match: 3. The CDR3 here is CASSSLAGFYNEQFL. Here the CDR3 DNA reads TGTGCCAGCAGCTCACTAGCGGGATTCTACAATGAGCAGTTCCTC.

This clonotype was counted at least ten times. The rearrangement links TRBV28 to TRBJ1-1, with TRBD1 matching over 10 bases. This CDR3 is built from 17 residues. CDR1 is MDHEN and CDR2 is SYDVKM in the germline V gene. V lost 5 bases and J lost 4; bases outside the gene matches: 13. CDR3 bases: TGTGCCAGCAGTCTCTCCCGGGACAGGGGAGGTTCCACTGAAGCTTTCTTT. This encodes CASSLSRDRGGSTEAFF.

This chain links TRBV29-1 with TRBJ1-2; perhaps TRBD1 as D (5 bases). Per the germline V gene, CDR1 is SQVTM and CDR2 is ANQGSEA. Trimming removed 7 bases at V and 5 bases at J, with 14 bases between. The CDR3 spans 12 residues. The chain's CDR3 is CSGGGAGYGYTF. In nucleotides, the CDR3 is TGCAGCGGTGGCGGGGCGGGTTATGGCTACACCTTC.